These 21 T cell receptor beta chains were sequenced from one sample in a study of T cells in Graves' hyperthyroidism and ophthalmopathy. RNA transcripts served as the template for amplifying TCR beta CDR3 regions. The study used the HTBI primer set for a first-round RT-PCR of the TCR CDR3. One entry per CDR3 protein, called by TCRdb with MiXCR from the multiplex PCR reads. In the table there are hundreds of thousands of distinct CDR3 sequences, about a fifth of which are singletons. Sequenced sample: blood. All receptors come from a man aged 25-45 years with Graves' ophthalmopathy.

This clonotype was picked up a small number of times. The chain uses TRBV7-8 and TRBJ2-5; maybe TRBD2 (6 bases). The V end was cut by 5 bases, the J end by 5 bases, with 21 bases between. The CDR3 is made up of 16 amino acids. Germline CDR1 SGHVS, CDR2 FQNEAQ. This CDR3 reads CASSPTFPGLRETQYF. CDR3 in DNA: TGTGCCAGCAGCCCGACTTTCCCGGGACTCCGGGAGACCCAGTACTTC.

This sequence joins TRBV5-1 and TRBJ2-5, with 8 bases fitting TRBD1. The trim removed 3 bases at V and 5 bases at J, leaving 6 bases unmatched. Germline assignment: CDR1 SGHRS and CDR2 YFSETQ. This CDR3 has 14 residues. CDR3 nucleotides: TGCGCCAGCAGCTATGGACAGGGTGGGGAGACCCAGTACTTC. Translated, it gives CASSYGQGGETQYF.

Many counts were recorded for this clonotype. The chain has TRBV7-9 and TRBJ2-7, with D perhaps TRBD1 (6 bases). V lost 5 bases, J lost 7 bases, and 15 bases lay in between. The CDR3 extends over 13 amino acids. Germline CDR1 SEHNR, CDR2 FQNEAQ (reference sequence). CDR3 sequence reads: CASSPQGRWEQYF. As DNA, the CDR3 is TGTGCCAGCAGCCCGCAGGGGAGATGGGAGCAGTACTTC.

This clonotype was counted only a few times. This rearrangement joins TRBV5-1 to TRBJ2-3; maybe TRBD2 (6 bases). The V and J ends lost 2 bases and 3 bases respectively, with 13 bases between them. Germline V lookup: CDR1 SGHRS, CDR2 YFSETQ. The CDR3 has 15 amino acids. The CDR3 protein is CASSLGGKLTDTQYF. CDR3 coding DNA: TGCGCCAGCAGCTTAGGAGGGAAGCTTACAGATACGCAGTATTTT.

The V gene is TRBV28, the J gene TRBJ1-3; D is perhaps TRBD1 (5 bases). The germline V and J ends were trimmed by 5 bases and 0 bases, with 11 bases remaining between them. Germline assignment: CDR1 MDHEN and CDR2 SYDVKM. The CDR3 is 15 amino acids. The DNA for the CDR3 is TGTGCCAGCAGTCTGGACACTTACTCTGGAAACACCATATATTTT. The encoded protein is CASSLDTYSGNTIYF. Supplemented by reference TRBV28 and TRBJ1-3, the full variable domain reads DVKVTQSSRYLVKRTGEKVFLECVQDMDHENMFWYRQDPGLGLRLIYFSYDVKMKEKGDIPEGYSVSREKKERFSLILESASTNQTSMYLCASSLDTYSGNTIYFGEGSWLTVV.

This clonotype was observed at least ten times. The chain links TRBV7-2 to TRBJ2-7; D is perhaps TRBD2 (6 bases). Germline V gene data show CDR1 as SGHTA and CDR2 as FQGNSA. V was trimmed by 1 base and J by 4 bases, leaving 11 bases between them. The CDR3 totals 14 residues. Here the CDR3 DNA reads TGTGCCAGCAGCTTAGAGCGGGCAGGGTACGAGCAGTACTTC. Protein product: CASSLERAGYEQYF.

The CDR3 protein is CASSLGRLAGAGNIQYF. Written as DNA, the CDR3 is TGTGCCAGCAGCTTAGGCCGGCTAGCGGGAGCTGGCAACATTCAGTACTTC. J is TRBJ2-4 and V is TRBV7-8; 10 positions agree with TRBD2. The CDR3 runs 17 residues. V gave up 1 base and J gave up 7 bases; unmatched junction bases: 10. CDR1 is SGHVS, CDR2 FQNEAQ, per germline.

The chain recombines TRBV15 with TRBJ1-1, with unresolved D. Germline V gives CDR1 LNHNV, CDR2 YYDKDF (reference sequence). V lost 6 bases and J 8 bases, leaving 10 bases between the germline ends. The CDR3 contains 11 residues. The chain's CDR3 is CATSDRREAFF. DNA for the CDR3: TGTGCCACCAGTGACCGACGCGAAGCTTTCTTT.

In DNA, the CDR3 is TGTGCCAGCAGCTTAGGTGGTTTTGGCAGGGATACCTATAATTCACCCCTCCACTTT. The encoded protein is CASSLGGFGRDTYNSPLHF. The gene calls are TRBV13 and TRBJ1-6, with D maybe TRBD1 (5 bases). Trimming stripped 0 bases from V and 2 bases from J, with 17 bases between. CDR1 and CDR2 (germline): PRHDT, FYEKMQ (reference sequence). The CDR3 contains 19 residues. Supplemented by reference TRBV13 and TRBJ1-6, the full variable domain reads AAGVIQSPRHLIKEKRETATLKCYPIPRHDTVYWYQQGPGQDPQFLISFYEKMQSDKGSIPDRFSAQQFSDYHSELNMSSLELGDSALYFCASSLGGFGRDTYNSPLHFGNGTRLTVT.

The chain is built from TRBV5-5 and TRBJ1-1; tentatively, D is TRBD1 (6 bases). The CDR3 covers 19 residues. The germline V and J ends were trimmed by 4 bases and 0 bases, with 25 bases remaining between them. Germline V lookup: CDR1 SGHKS, CDR2 YYEKEE (reference sequence). CDR3 loop: CASSPLKGDTANMNTEAFF. The CDR3 region has the DNA TGTGCCAGCAGCCCCCTGAAAGGGGACACAGCCAACATGAACACTGAAGCTTTCTTT.

As for this clonotype: It may be a read error: a sequence one base away is much more abundant. The rearrangement links TRBV12-3 or TRBV12-4 to TRBJ1-1; TRBD1 might be the D (5 bases). The length of the CDR3 is 14 residues. CDR3 DNA: TGTGCCGGCAGAACCGGGGGTTCTTTCACTGAAGCTTTCTTT. This translates into CAGRTGGSFTEAFF.

This chain links TRBV20-1 with TRBJ2-7; 15 bases are shared with TRBD2. Unmatched junction bases numbered 5, after V lost 3 bases and J lost 2 bases. The CDR3 has 16 amino acids. Germline values: CDR1 DFQATT, CDR2 SNEGSKA (reference sequence). For the CDR3, the DNA is TGCAGTGCTAGGGGGACTAGCGGGAGGAAAACCTACGAGCAGTACTTC. Its protein product is CSARGTSGRKTYEQYF.

This clonotype was recorded many times. The chain has TRBV3-1 and TRBJ2-2; D might be TRBD2 (5 bases). Germline-derived CDR1 and CDR2 are LGHDT and YNNKEL (reference sequence). The CDR3 has 18 residues. V was clipped by 5 bases and J by 1 base, with 20 bases between them. CDR3 in amino acids: CASSFRWSTRENTGELFF. CDR3 coding DNA: TGTGCCAGCAGCTTCCGATGGTCGACACGGGAGAACACCGGGGAGCTGTTTTTT.

V gene TRBV4-1 combines with J gene TRBJ2-2, with 12 bases lining up with TRBD2. The germline CDR1 and CDR2 sequences are MGHRA and YSYEKL. The CDR3 totals 16 residues. J gave up 7 bases and V 6 bases, and 9 bases lay outside the gene matches. The CDR3 DNA reads as TGCGCCAGCAGGCCCAGACTAGCGGGAGTCGACGGGGAGCTGTTTTTT. This gives the protein CASRPRLAGVDGELFF.

This clonotype showed up many times. This chain uses TRBV3-1 with TRBJ2-1; D ambiguous. The CDR3 is 11 residues long. Germline CDR1 and CDR2: LGHDT and YNNKEL (reference sequence). The ends were cut back, 2 bases at V and 9 bases at J, with 5 bases in the middle. The DNA for the CDR3 is TGTGCCAGCAGCCAACAGAGTGAGCAGTTCTTC. As protein: CASSQQSEQFF.

The table lists this clonotype with many counts. The V and J genes are TRBV12-3 or TRBV12-4 and TRBJ2-1, with 9 bases that match TRBD2. V shed 1 base, J shed 8 bases, and the junction held 6 bases outside the gene matches. CDR3 length: 15 residues. The CDR3 protein is CASSLGNGGRDEQFF. CDR3 DNA: TGTGCCAGCAGTTTAGGTAATGGCGGGAGGGATGAGCAGTTCTTC.

This clonotype was counted a few times. This rearrangement joins TRBV28 to TRBJ1-4, with a possible D match to TRBD1 (6 bases). The ends were cut back, 2 bases at V and 3 bases at J, with 16 bases in the middle. CDR3 length: 17 amino acids. Per the germline V gene, CDR1 is MDHEN and CDR2 is SYDVKM. This CDR3 is CASSLENSGAANEKLFF. CDR3 nucleotide sequence: TGTGCCAGCAGTTTAGAAAATTCGGGGGCCGCTAATGAAAAACTGTTTTTT.

The rearrangement uses TRBV28 and TRBJ1-2; D is ambiguous. V was shortened by 7 bases and J by 5 bases, with 11 bases between the two germline ends. The CDR3 contains 12 residues. Germline V gene sequence: CDR1 MDHEN, CDR2 SYDVKM. DNA for the CDR3: TGTGCCAGCAACAGAGGACTTTATGGCTACACCTTC. Translated: CASNRGLYGYTF.

The J gene is TRBJ1-5, the V gene TRBV10-3, with D tentatively TRBD1 (6 bases). V gave up 6 bases and J gave up 4 bases, with 10 bases separating them. The CDR3 covers 13 residues. The V gene's germline CDR1 is ENHRY and CDR2 SYGVKD. As DNA, the CDR3 is TGTGCCATCAGCCCCGACAGGAATCAGCCCCAGCATTTT. Encoded protein: CAISPDRNQPQHF.

This clonotype has at least ten counts. This rearrangement joins TRBV2 to TRBJ2-1; 7 nucleotides line up with TRBD2. The germline CDR1 and CDR2 sequences are SNHLY and FYNNEI. After removal of 6 bases from V and 8 bases from J, the junction contained 19 bases not matched to a gene. CDR3 length: 17 residues. CDR3 nucleotide sequence: TGTGCCAGCAGCTCAAGGCCAGGGCTCGGGAGGTTCTATGAGCAGTTCTTC. Translation: CASSSRPGLGRFYEQFF. Filled out from reference TRBV2 and TRBJ2-1, the complete variable domain reads EPEVTQTPSHQVTQMGQEVILRCVPISNHLYFYWYRQILGQKVEFLVSFYNNEISEKSEIFDDQFSVERPDGSNFTLKIRSTKLEDSAMYFCASSSRPGLGRFYEQFFGPGTRLTVL.

The gene calls are TRBV10-3 and TRBJ2-1; TRBD2 matches 13 bases. This CDR3 contains 18 residues. Unmatched junction bases numbered 8, after V lost 4 bases and J lost 2 bases. CDR1 and CDR2 (germline): ENHRY, SYGVKD. The CDR3 spells CAISGLAGGPSPYNEQFF. CDR3 bases: TGTGCCATCAGTGGACTAGCGGGAGGCCCATCTCCCTACAATGAGCAGTTCTTC.